Presented here are 5 T cell receptor beta chains from one specimen sequenced in a study of blood T cell repertoires in COVID-19. Produced via immunoSEQ multiplex PCR; TCRdb's table is partial and in-frame only. The sample gives about 400,000 clones, less than 90% of which show up once; 2.5% to 3% is in the top ten. Specimen: PBMCs or T cells enriched from blood (not recorded which). These receptors all stem from a woman younger than 45 who had recovered from COVID-19.

The chain has TRBV28 and TRBJ1-2; D not certain. This CDR3 has 13 residues. The V gene lost 5 bases and the J gene lost 2 bases, with 9 bases spanning the gap. The germline gives CDR1 MDHEN, CDR2 SYDVKM. The CDR3 bases are TGTGCCAGCAGTACCGACACAAACTATGGCTACACCTTC. Its translation: CASSTDTNYGYTF.

The chain combines TRBV3-1 (or the pseudogene TRBV3-2) with TRBJ2-3, with TRBD2 matching over 16 bases. The CDR3 is made up of 18 amino acids. Germline V gene lookup returns CDR1 LGHDT and CDR2 YNNKEL (reference sequence). The J segment lost 3 bases and the V segment lost 1 base, leaving 4 bases of the junction unmatched. As DNA, the CDR3 is TGTGCCAGCAGCCAAGCGGGACTAGCGGGGGGGAGGACAGATACGCAGTATTTT. It is translated as CASSQAGLAGGRTDTQYF.

The chain has TRBV5-1 and TRBJ2-5, with D possibly TRBD1 on 5 matching bases. Trimming removed 0 bases from V and 4 bases from J, with 13 bases in between. The germline V gene encodes CDR1 SGHRS and CDR2 YFSETQ. The CDR3 totals 15 residues. CDR3 in DNA: TGCGCCAGCAGCTTGGAGGGCGACAGTCGAGAGACCCAGTACTTC. Its translation is CASSLEGDSRETQYF.

This clone was seen a few times. Other nucleotide sequences from this sample produce the same CDR3. This sequence joins TRBV5-6 and TRBJ1-4; no clear D. The CDR3 is made up of 13 amino acids. Trimming removed 0 bases from V and 6 bases from J, with 6 bases in between. Germline assignment: CDR1 SGHDT and CDR2 YYEEEE. The CDR3: CASSLVRDEKLFF. DNA for the CDR3: TGTGCCAGCAGCTTGGTGAGGGATGAAAAACTGTTTTTT. Full variable domain (remainder filled in from reference TRBV5-6 and TRBJ1-4): DAGVTQSPTHLIKTRGQQVTLRCSPKSGHDTVSWYQQALGQGPQFIFQYYEEEERQRGNFPDRFSGHQFPNYSSELNVNALLLGDSALYLCASSLVRDEKLFFGSGTQLSVL.

The J gene is TRBJ2-7, the V gene TRBV5-5; 9 nucleotides agree with TRBD1. The CDR3 is 16 residues long. The germline gives CDR1 SGHKS, CDR2 YYEKEE (reference sequence). The trim removed 3 bases at V and 5 bases at J, leaving 12 bases unmatched. The chain's CDR3 is CASSSEDRGMSDEQYF. The CDR3 nucleotides read TGTGCCAGCAGCTCCGAAGACAGGGGGATGTCGGACGAGCAGTACTTC.